This T cell receptor beta chain appears in the sequencing data of a study of T cell responses to AZD1222 COVID-19 vaccine. As concerns this clone: What it binds is not known.

V dropped 3 bases and J dropped 6; count of bases not matched to a gene: 4. Germline V gene data show CDR1 as LNHDA and CDR2 as SQIVND (reference sequence). The CDR3 contains 14 residues. Study results and limitations: Spike-specific TCRs gained breadth and depth after people received two AZD1222 doses. Per reports, nearly half of all spike-specific TCRs target regions that are unmutated in variants. Females outnumbered males among donors, who were mostly white British; clonal diversity was possibly underestimated. Repertoires were obtained solely post-peak T cell response.

The assay was immunoSEQ multiplex PCR, and TCRdb's table has in-frame clones only and misses some. This repertoire shows roughly 160,000 clones, under 95% found once; its top ten account for 1.3%. The chain carries TRBV19 and TRBJ2-1; TRBD2 aligns across 8 bases. This clonotype originated in an adult who received the AZD1222 COVID-19 vaccine. This specimen was peripheral blood, taken 28 days after the second AZD1222 dose. CDR3 sequence reads: CASSIFLAGNEQFF. The CDR3 DNA follows: TGTGCCAGTAGTATTTTTCTAGCGGGCAATGAGCAGTTCTTC.